Each of the 31 T cell receptor beta chains below was sequenced from the same sample in a study of regulatory T cells in long-lasting Graves disease. For TCR beta, libraries came from iRepertoire HTBI primers and Arm-PCR of CDR3 regions. Via MiXCR, TCRdb re-called the multiplex PCR reads, giving one row per CDR3 protein. The table shows roughly 500,000 distinct CDR3 sequences, with about 11% occurring only once. The time point: newly diagnosed GD, antithyroid drugs for less than 3 months. RNA isolated from PBMCs was used to make the TCR library. The same specimen was also included in a second study, on T cells in Graves' hyperthyroidism and ophthalmopathy.

The sample consisted of peripheral blood mononuclear cells (PBMCs), taken at new diagnosis, from a patient treated with antithyroid drugs. Receptors originate from a woman in her twenties or thirties with Graves disease.

This clonotype was seen ten or more times. The chain recombines TRBV3-1 with TRBJ2-4; D is possibly TRBD1 (6 bases). Deletions cut 0 bases from V and 9 bases from J, with 24 bases between. The CDR3 runs 18 residues. Germline CDR1 is LGHDT and CDR2 is YNNKEL (reference sequence). Written as DNA, the CDR3 is TGTGCCAGCAGCCAAGATTTTCCTACGGCAGGGGCGGTCGGCATTCAGTACTTC. It codes for CASSQDFPTAGAVGIQYF.

This clonotype was seen repeatedly, ten times or more. The V and J genes are TRBV20-1 and TRBJ1-2; D gene unclear. Deletions cut 1 base from V and 3 bases from J, with 9 bases between. Germline values: CDR1 DFQATT, CDR2 SNEGSKA (reference sequence). The CDR3 spans 13 residues. CDR3: CSARVTMDYGYTF. CDR3 nucleotide sequence: TGCAGTGCTAGAGTTACCATGGACTATGGCTACACCTTC.

At least ten counts were recorded for this clonotype. J is TRBJ2-2 and V is TRBV27; D might be TRBD1 or TRBD2, each matching 5 bases. CDR3 size: 14 residues. Germline V gene sequence: CDR1 MNHEY, CDR2 SMNVEV (reference sequence). Trimming removed 0 bases at V and 5 bases at J, with 7 bases between. The CDR3 DNA follows: TGTGCCAGCAGTTTATCCGGGGCAACCGGGGAGCTGTTTTTT. It encodes CASSLSGATGELFF.

At least ten counts were recorded for this clonotype. This chain uses TRBV11-1 with TRBJ2-5, with D perhaps TRBD2 (6 bases). V was pared by 5 bases and J by 4 bases, with 14 bases between. The CDR3 runs 14 residues. In germline, CDR1 is SGHAT, CDR2 FQDESV (reference sequence). CDR3: CASSRREQGETQYF. The CDR3 coding sequence is TGTGCCAGCAGCCGGAGGGAGCAGGGAGAGACCCAGTACTTC.

The rearrangement uses TRBV7-2 and TRBJ2-5, with TRBD2 matching over 10 bases. This CDR3 region has 15 residues. V shed 2 bases and J 5 bases; nucleotides not matched to a gene: 5. Per the germline V gene, CDR1 is SGHTA and CDR2 is FQGNSA. The CDR3 DNA reads TGTGCCAGCAGCTTAACCAGCGGGAGGGTGGAGACCCAGTACTTC. Its protein product is CASSLTSGRVETQYF. Looking up the rest from reference TRBV7-2 and TRBJ2-5 gives the full variable domain: GAGVSQSPSNKVTEKGKDVELRCDPISGHTALYWYRQSLGQGLEFLIYFQGNSAPDKSGLPSDRFSAERTGGSVSTLTIQRTQQEDSAVYLCASSLTSGRVETQYFGPGTRLLVL.

The chain has TRBV9 and TRBJ2-2; possibly TRBD2 for D (6 bases). CDR3 length equals 13 residues. Looked up from germline, CDR1 is SGDLS and CDR2 is YYNGEE. Trimming removed 3 bases from V and 4 bases from J, with 7 bases in between. Here the CDR3 DNA reads TGTGCCAGCAGCGCCGGGAGCACCGGGGAGCTGTTTTTT. Its protein is CASSAGSTGELFF.

This clonotype has a handful of counts. The chain has TRBV24-1 and TRBJ2-3; D gene uncertain. The germline V gene encodes CDR1 KGHDR and CDR2 SFDVKD. The CDR3 is made up of 16 amino acids. V was clipped by 1 base and J by 0 bases, with 10 bases between them. The CDR3 region has the DNA TGTGCCACCAGTGATTTTAGTCCCGCTAGCACAGATACGCAGTATTTT. Its protein is CATSDFSPASTDTQYF.

V is TRBV6-1 and J is TRBJ1-2; TRBD1 matches 7 bases. V lost 7 bases to trimming and J lost 6 bases; unmatched junction nucleotides: 11. The CDR3 totals 14 residues. Germline V gene data show CDR1 as MNHNS and CDR2 as SASEGT. The CDR3 DNA sequence: TGTGCCAGCACCCAAGTGACAGGGAACGATGGCTACACCTTC. Translated, it gives CASTQVTGNDGYTF.

The V gene is TRBV7-2, the J gene TRBJ1-5; D remains ambiguous. Trimming shortened V by 1 base and J by 7 bases, and 11 bases separated the two germline ends. The germline V gene has CDR1 SGHTA and CDR2 FQGNSA. The CDR3 spans 14 residues. The CDR3 DNA reads TGTGCCAGCAGCTTAGAGGATCCGGAACAGCCCCAGCATTTT. This translates into CASSLEDPEQPQHF.

V is TRBV29-1 and J is TRBJ2-7; no clear D. The V end was cut by 1 base, the J end by 7 bases, with 17 bases between. Per the germline V gene, CDR1 is SQVTM and CDR2 is ANQGSEA. This CDR3 has 14 residues. CDR3 sequence: CSVEGPDPLGEQYF. Here the CDR3 DNA reads TGCAGCGTTGAAGGCCCGGACCCCTTGGGGGAGCAGTACTTC.

This clonotype was detected many times. This chain connects TRBV20-1 to TRBJ2-1; 9 nucleotides agree with TRBD2. Germline trimming cut 1 base from V and 0 bases from J; bases unmatched to any gene: 13. This CDR3 spans 19 amino acids. The germline V gene encodes CDR1 DFQATT and CDR2 SNEGSKA (reference sequence). This CDR3 reads CSARVAEAGGVSSYNEQFF. CDR3 bases: TGCAGTGCTAGAGTAGCGGAGGCGGGAGGGGTGAGCTCCTACAATGAGCAGTTCTTC.

Ten or more counts support this clonotype. CDR3 region: CASSPFERAPLEQYF. CDR3 sequence (DNA): TGTGCCAGCTCACCATTTGAGCGGGCCCCCTTGGAGCAGTACTTC. This chain uses TRBV18 with TRBJ2-7, with D possibly TRBD2 on 6 matching bases. Trimming shortened V by 2 bases and J by 7 bases, and 18 bases separated the two germline ends. This CDR3 spans 15 amino acids. CDR1 KGHSH and CDR2 LQKENI come from the germline V gene.

This clonotype appeared many times. The chain employs TRBV10-3 and TRBJ2-7; the D is unclear. The CDR3 is 14 residues long. CDR1 ENHRY and CDR2 SYGVKD come from the germline V gene. V was trimmed by 0 bases and J by 5 bases, leaving 11 bases between them. CDR3 protein: CAISESTEYHEQYF. DNA for the CDR3: TGTGCCATCAGTGAGTCTACGGAGTACCACGAGCAGTACTTC.

The chain links TRBV6-2 or TRBV6-3 to TRBJ1-6; perhaps TRBD1 as D (5 bases). CDR1 and CDR2 (germline): MNHEY, SVGEGT. Trimming pared 7 bases from V and 6 bases from J, leaving 10 bases between. The CDR3 spans 13 residues. The CDR3 region is CASMTEPNSPLHF. The CDR3 DNA is TGTGCCAGCATGACAGAACCTAATTCACCCCTCCACTTT.

The chain couples TRBV4-2 to TRBJ1-3; D might be TRBD1 (5 bases). Germline V CDR1 and CDR2: LGHNA, YNFKEQ. The CDR3 is 17 residues long. V lost 4 bases and J lost 0, with 16 bases in between. The CDR3 protein is CASSPEGFRYSGNTIYF. DNA for the CDR3: TGTGCCAGCAGCCCAGAGGGGTTCAGGTACTCTGGAAACACCATATATTTT.

This clonotype showed up many times. This rearrangement joins TRBV20-1 to TRBJ2-7, with D possibly matching TRBD1 (6 bases). V lost 3 bases, J lost 4 bases, and 16 bases lay in between. This CDR3 has 14 residues. CDR1 is DFQATT and CDR2 is SNEGSKA in the germline V gene (reference sequence). CDR3 sequence: CSASVAPGAYEQYF. In DNA, the CDR3 is TGCAGTGCTAGTGTGGCGCCAGGGGCGTACGAGCAGTACTTC.

This clonotype has a count of ten or more. The chain recombines TRBV2 with TRBJ1-4; 10 bases match TRBD1. The CDR3 runs 14 residues. V was clipped by 5 bases and J by 5 bases; unmatched bases: 2. Germline V gene lookup returns CDR1 SNHLY and CDR2 FYNNEI. CDR3 amino acids: CASSRGQGNEKLFF. In DNA, the CDR3 is TGTGCCAGCAGTCGGGGACAGGGGAATGAAAAACTGTTTTTT. Complete variable domain (other parts from reference TRBV2 and TRBJ1-4): EPEVTQTPSHQVTQMGQEVILRCVPISNHLYFYWYRQILGQKVEFLVSFYNNEISEKSEIFDDQFSVERPDGSNFTLKIRSTKLEDSAMYFCASSRGQGNEKLFFGSGTQLSVL.

This clonotype was observed at least ten times. This chain connects TRBV6-1 to TRBJ2-3; no definite D call. This CDR3 is 15 amino acids long. The germline V gene has CDR1 MNHNS and CDR2 SASEGT. Between the trimmed V and J ends, which lost 7 bases and 0 bases, there was a span of 14 bases. CDR3 residues: CASKAGSPSTDTQYF. As DNA, the CDR3 is TGTGCCAGCAAGGCCGGCAGCCCTAGCACAGATACGCAGTATTTT.

Notes on this clonotype: Just one base apart from a much larger clone, this may be a read error. This CDR3 reads CASSPLGTTNTWELFF. The CDR3 DNA sequence: TGTGCCAGCAGCCCTCTAGGGACCACGAACACCTGGGAGCTGTTTTTT. The rearrangement links TRBV14 to TRBJ2-2; D possibly uses TRBD1 or TRBD2 (5 bases each). CDR1 SGHDN and CDR2 FVKESK come from the germline V gene. The CDR3 is made up of 16 amino acids. The full variable domain, rest sourced from reference TRBV14 and TRBJ2-2, is EAGVTQFPSHSVIEKGQTVTLRCDPISGHDNLYWYRRVMGKEIKFLLHFVKESKQDESGMPNNRFLAERTGGTYSTLKVQPAELEDSGVYFCASSPLGTTNTWELFFGEGSRLTVL.

The genes are TRBV20-1 and TRBJ1-5, with D perhaps matching TRBD1 (6 bases). V dropped 0 bases and J dropped 0 bases, with 21 bases sitting between them. The length of the CDR3 is 19 residues. From germline, CDR1 is DFQATT and CDR2 SNEGSKA (reference sequence). CDR3 in amino acids: CSARDRGGRGTFSNQPQHF. CDR3 DNA: TGCAGTGCTAGAGATCGTGGGGGCAGAGGGACCTTTAGCAATCAGCCCCAGCATTTT.

In this sample, this clonotype turned up a few times. This may come from a read error, since a much larger clone is one base off. The chain couples TRBV28 to TRBJ2-7, with a weak D call TRBD1 (6 bases). Germline values: CDR1 MDHEN, CDR2 SYDVKM. Trimming stripped 6 bases from V and 2 bases from J, with 14 bases between. The CDR3 runs 14 residues. CDR3 in DNA: TGTGCCAGCAGATCAGTGGACAGCGCCTACGAGCAGTACTTC. Its protein is CASRSVDSAYEQYF. The full variable domain, completed using reference TRBV28 and TRBJ2-7, is DVKVTQSSRYLVKRTGEKVFLECVQDMDHENMFWYRQDPGLGLRLIYFSYDVKMKEKGDIPEGYSVSREKKERFSLILESASTNQTSMYLCASRSVDSAYEQYFGPGTRLTVT.

Many counts were recorded for this clonotype. The genes are TRBV18 and TRBJ2-5; a possible D gene is TRBD1 (6 bases). With 1 base removed from V and 2 bases from J, the gap between germline ends came to 8 bases. The CDR3 spans 14 residues. Germline V gene sequence: CDR1 KGHSH, CDR2 LQKENI. The CDR3 sequence is CASSPLGQQETQYF. The CDR3 DNA is TGTGCCAGCTCACCACTCGGACAGCAAGAGACCCAGTACTTC. Combining the CDR3 with reference TRBV18 and TRBJ2-5 gives the whole variable domain NAGVMQNPRHLVRRRGQEARLRCSPMKGHSHVYWYRQLPEEGLKFMVYLQKENIIDESGMPKERFSAEFPKEGPSILRIQQVVRGDSAAYFCASSPLGQQETQYFGPGTRLLVL.

In the case of this clonotype: A much larger clone lies one base from this, so it may be a read error. The rearrangement links TRBV7-2 to TRBJ2-1; weak D call: TRBD2 (5 bases). The CDR3 runs to 15 residues. Germline CDR1 SGHTA, CDR2 FQGNSA. V was trimmed by 3 bases and J by 7 bases, leaving 16 bases between them. CDR3: CASSFGVGSQNEQFF. The CDR3 DNA is TGTGCCAGCAGCTTCGGGGTAGGGAGTCAGAATGAGCAGTTCTTC.

This clonotype was seen many times. This chain uses TRBV11-2 with TRBJ2-1; 9 bases match TRBD1. The V gene's germline CDR1 is SGHAT and CDR2 FQNNGV. This CDR3 is 14 amino acids long. J gave up 7 bases and V 5 bases, and 6 bases lay outside the gene matches. Here the CDR3 reads CASSGGTGKNEQFF. The CDR3, as DNA: TGTGCCAGCAGCGGGGGGACAGGGAAAAATGAGCAGTTCTTC.

This clonotype has a count of ten or more. This chain uses TRBV5-1 with TRBJ2-1; no firm D call. V lost 0 bases, J lost 7 bases, and 11 bases lay in between. Germline V gene sequence: CDR1 SGHRS, CDR2 YFSETQ. This CDR3 has 14 residues. In DNA form, the CDR3 reads TGCGCCAGCAGCTTGGCTTCGGTTACGAATGAGCAGTTCTTC. It encodes CASSLASVTNEQFF.

This clonotype came up many times. V is TRBV12-3 or TRBV12-4 and J is TRBJ2-7, with 10 bases identical to TRBD2. Trimming removed 7 bases from V and 4 bases from J; junction bases left unmatched: 4. The CDR3 covers 13 residues. The CDR3 region has the DNA TGTGCCAGCACCGTGACTAGCGGGTACGAGCAGTACTTC. This codes for CASTVTSGYEQYF.

This clonotype was counted many times. The chain combines TRBV7-9 with TRBJ2-5; TRBD2 agrees at 9 bases. The J call may be incorrect, as the DNA end agrees better with TRBJ2-1. This CDR3 comprises 16 residues. Looked up from germline, CDR1 is SEHNR and CDR2 is FQNEAQ (reference sequence). The CDR3 DNA reads TGTGCCAGCAGCCACTACGGGACTAGCTGGGACAATGAGCAGTTCTTC. This codes for CASSHYGTSWDNEQFF.

With regard to this clonotype: This may stem from a read error, because a much larger clone lies one nucleotide away. The chain carries TRBV6-2 or TRBV6-3 and TRBJ1-2; a weak D match, TRBD1 (5 bases). Trimming stripped 6 bases from V and 5 bases from J, with 19 bases between. Germline loops: CDR1 MNHEY, CDR2 SVGEGT. The CDR3 runs to 15 residues. The CDR3 reads CASRDPGTSDYGYTF. CDR3 sequence (DNA): TGTGCCAGCAGAGACCCTGGGACGAGCGATTATGGCTACACCTTC.

Ten or more counts support this clonotype. This chain connects TRBV28 to TRBJ2-7; TRBD2 matches at 7 bases. Trimming at V came to 5 bases and at J to 4 bases, leaving 5 bases not matched to a gene. The CDR3 runs 13 residues. Germline V CDR1 and CDR2: MDHEN, SYDVKM. The CDR3 loop reads CASSSGNWYEQYF. Written as DNA, the CDR3 is TGTGCCAGCAGTAGCGGGAATTGGTACGAGCAGTACTTC.

The sample holds a few counts of this clonotype. This chain links TRBV5-6 with TRBJ1-2; possible D gene TRBD1, 6 bases. CDR3 length: 16 residues. Germline CDR1 and CDR2: SGHDT and YYEEEE. V was clipped by 4 bases and J by 4 bases, with 20 bases between them. For the CDR3, the DNA is TGTGCCAGCAGCAGCGTCGGGTCAGGGGCCTCCTATGGCTACACCTTC. It yields the protein CASSSVGSGASYGYTF. Looking up the rest from reference TRBV5-6 and TRBJ1-2 gives the full variable domain: DAGVTQSPTHLIKTRGQQVTLRCSPKSGHDTVSWYQQALGQGPQFIFQYYEEEERQRGNFPDRFSGHQFPNYSSELNVNALLLGDSALYLCASSSVGSGASYGYTFGSGTRLTVV.

The genes are TRBV25-1 and TRBJ2-5; maybe TRBD1 (6 bases). The CDR3 length is 17 residues. Per germline, CDR1 MGHDK and CDR2 SYGVNS. Trimming cost V 5 bases and J 1 base, with 20 bases left between them. CDR3 in amino acids: CASSNAGEPGPQETQYF. The CDR3 DNA sequence: TGTGCCAGCAGTAATGCAGGGGAACCGGGGCCCCAAGAGACCCAGTACTTC.